In its sample, the clone carrying this T cell receptor (beta chain) was seen many times. The record originates from a study of T cells in Graves' hyperthyroidism and ophthalmopathy. The CDR3 is 15 residues long. Germline loops: CDR1 DFQATT, CDR2 SNEGSKA (reference sequence). The V end lost 5 bases, the J end lost 0 bases, and 14 bases lay between the germline ends. TCR beta CDR3 sequences were amplified from RNA transcripts. Researchers ran a first-round RT-PCR on the TCR CDR3 using the HTBI primer set. TCRdb used MiXCR to reprocess the multiplex PCR reads, holding one entry per CDR3 protein. In the table there are hundreds of thousands of distinct CDR3 sequences, approximately 15% of which are singletons.

The sequence was obtained from a woman aged 18-29 years with Graves' hyperthyroidism. The sequenced material came from blood. This rearrangement joins TRBV20-1 to TRBJ1-5, with no clear D. This chain's CDR3 is CSARKVADSNQPQHF. The CDR3 region has the DNA TGCAGTGCTCGGAAGGTGGCGGATAGCAATCAGCCCCAGCATTTT.